This T cell receptor (beta chain) was documented in a study of blood T cell repertoires in COVID-19. As for the study in general: Samples representing acute and convalescent COVID-19 were sourced from the United States, Italy and Spain. T cells, B-cell-depleted T cells, or PBMCs provided the cDNA or gDNA that served as material.

The CDR3 runs 16 residues. V dropped 3 bases and J dropped 3; count of bases not matched to a gene: 10. The germline V gene encodes CDR1 MGHRA and CDR2 YSYEKL. Per the original methods: Amplified reference gene primers provided the basis for estimating nucleated cell counts. The method was immunoSEQ multiplex PCR; TCRdb's version includes in-frame clones alone and lacks a portion of them. That table supplies the V and J calls and clone size; D and trimming were determined from the DNA. The sample includes around 99,000 clones, 84% of them seen just once. This sequence joins TRBV4-1 and TRBJ2-5, with 7 positions matching TRBD1. The sample comprised peripheral blood. This TCR came from a woman of 80 years or more with active or convalescent COVID-19. The CDR3 region is CASSQKGRGRKETQYF. CDR3 nucleotide sequence: TGCGCCAGCAGCCAGAAAGGCAGGGGGAGAAAAGAGACCCAGTACTTC.